Listed below are T cell receptor beta chains from one sample, sequenced in a study of tumor and adjacent non-tumor tissue in lung cancer. TCRdb re-called the multiplex PCR reads with MiXCR, one entry per CDR3 protein. The table lists some 47,000 distinct CDR3 sequences, 60% to 70% of them singletons. Sequencing used distant non-tumor lung tissue. These receptors were taken from a middle-aged woman with non-small cell lung cancer. Both conserved end residues are part of each CDR3. D genes are given only for firm matches. Part of the rows lack a size; the others show once, few, many or a class for expanded clones.

TRBV11-3	-	TRBD1	TRBJ2-7	CASCLGQGAYEQYF	TGTGCCAGCTGCCTCGGACAGGGGGCGTACGAACAGTACTTC
TRBV29-1	-	TRBD1	TRBJ2-7	CNVELYPGTGQQYF	TGCAACGTCGAACTTTACCCCGGGACAGGCCAGCAGTACTTC
TRBV28	-	-	TRBJ2-7	CASNSRAYEQYF	TGTGCCAGCAACTCTCGGGCCTACGAGCAGTACTTC
TRBV11-2	-	-	TRBJ2-3	CVSSPGLDTQYF	TGTGTCAGCAGCCCTGGACTAGATACGCAGTATTTT
TRBV11-2	-	-	TRBJ1-6	CASSSTLGTNRSSPLQF	TGTGCCAGCAGCTCAACTTTAGGGACAAACCGTAGTTCACCCCTCCAATTT
TRBV29-1	many	-	TRBJ2-6	CSVTDGANVLTF	TGCAGCGTGACAGACGGTGCCAACGTCCTGACTTTC
TRBV6-1	-	-	TRBJ1-4	CASNDVYKHNEKLFF	TGTGCCAGCAATGATGTGTACAAACATAATGAAAAACTGTTTTTT
TRBV4-1	-	-	TRBJ2-7	CAISQSSGVEYEQYF	TGCGCCATCAGCCAATCCAGTGGGGTTGAGTACGAGCAGTACTTC
TRBV28	few	TRBD2	TRBJ2-7	CASGEGSYEQYF	TGTGCCAGCGGGGAGGGCTCCTACGAGCAGTACTTC
TRBV19	-	-	TRBJ2-6	CASSGGVFSWANVLTF	TGTGCCAGTAGCGGTGGGGTCTTCTCTTGGGCCAACGTCCTGACATTC
TRBV4-2	-	TRBD2	TRBJ2-1	CANSQDYRTSGTYDEQFF	TGTGCCAACAGCCAAGATTACAGGACTAGCGGGACCTACGATGAGCAGTTCTTC
TRBV29-1	-	-	TRBJ1-2	CSLVEGGYGYTF	TGCAGCCTTGTTGAGGGAGGCTATGGCTACACCTTC
TRBV11-2	medium-sized	-	TRBJ2-2	CASSSWATGELFF	TGTGCCAGCAGCTCCTGGGCGACCGGGGAGCTGTTTTTT
TRBV6-1	-	TRBD1	TRBJ2-2	CASSTPGTGDTGELIF	TGTGCCAGCAGTACACCCGGGACAGGGGACACCGGGGAGCTGATCTTT
TRBV24-1	-	TRBD1	TRBJ2-1	CATSERQGSGDERFF	TGTGCCACCAGTGAGAGACAGGGGTCCGGTGATGAGCGGTTCTTC
TRBV4-1	-	TRBD1	TRBJ1-1	CASIRGQGPLNTEAFF	TGCGCCAGCATCCGCGGACAGGGCCCCCTGAACACTGAAGCTTTCTTT
TRBV6-2/TRBV6-3	many	-	TRBJ2-1	CASVKSAGSSYNEQFF	TGTGCCAGTGTAAAGTCGGCCGGTAGCTCCTACAATGAGCAGTTCTTC
TRBV5-1	-	-	TRBJ1-2	CDSSPLEVAYSYTF	TGCGACAGCAGCCCCCTCGAGGTTGCCTATAGCTACACCTTC
TRBV6-5	-	-	TRBJ2-3	CDSSRKTGTLSTDTQYF	TGTGACAGCAGCCGAAAAACCGGGACCCTTAGCACAGATACGCAGTATTTT
TRBV28	many	-	TRBJ2-1	CASRLTGPNEQFF	TGTGCCAGCAGGCTGACTGGGCCCAATGAGCAGTTCTTC
TRBV11-1	medium-sized	-	TRBJ2-1	CASAPRRYNEQFF	TGTGCCAGCGCCCCGCGTCGTTACAATGAGCAGTTCTTC
TRBV11-2	-	-	TRBJ2-5	CASSSGPEDTQYF	TGTGCCAGCAGCTCCGGGCCGGAAGACACCCAGTACTTC
TRBV10-3	many	TRBD1	TRBJ1-3	CAIRESDRGSSGNTIYF	TGTGCCATCAGAGAATCGGACAGGGGAAGCTCTGGAAACACCATATATTTT
TRBV29-1	many	-	TRBJ2-7	CSVELDSYEQYF	TGCAGCGTTGAGCTTGATTCCTACGAGCAGTACTTC